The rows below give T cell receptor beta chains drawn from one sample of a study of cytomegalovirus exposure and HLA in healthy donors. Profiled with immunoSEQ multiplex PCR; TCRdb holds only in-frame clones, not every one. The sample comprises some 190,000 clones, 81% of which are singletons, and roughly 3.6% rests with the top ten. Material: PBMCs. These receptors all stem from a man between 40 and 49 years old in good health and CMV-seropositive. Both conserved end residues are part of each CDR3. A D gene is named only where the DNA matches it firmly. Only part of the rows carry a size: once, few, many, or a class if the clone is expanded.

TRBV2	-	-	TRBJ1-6	CASSSGTVSSYNSPLHF	TGTGCCAGCAGTTCGGGGACTGTTAGCTCCTATAATTCACCCCTCCACTTT
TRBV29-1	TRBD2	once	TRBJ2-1	CSVGPGTSGHNEQFF	TGCAGCGTTGGCCCAGGGACTAGCGGACACAATGAGCAGTTCTTC
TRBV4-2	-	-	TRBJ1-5	CASSQEKGARQPQHF	TGTGCCAGCAGCCAAGAAAAAGGGGCGCGTCAGCCCCAGCATTTT
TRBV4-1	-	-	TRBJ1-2	CASSQDRQASWGYTF	TGTGCCAGCAGCCAAGATCGTCAGGCCTCTTGGGGCTACACCTTC
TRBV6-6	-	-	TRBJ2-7	CASSPQGPRGQYF	TGTGCCAGCAGTCCCCAGGGCCCCAGGGGGCAGTACTTC
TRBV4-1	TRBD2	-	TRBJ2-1	CASSQDPLAGGGSYNEQFF	TGCGCCAGCAGCCAAGATCCACTAGCGGGAGGGGGGTCCTACAATGAGCAGTTCTTC
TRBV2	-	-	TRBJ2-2	CASSLRTSNAGELFF	TGTGCCAGCAGCCTCAGGACTTCAAACGCCGGGGAGCTGTTTTTT
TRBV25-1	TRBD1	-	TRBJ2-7	CASSETGTYEQYF	TGTGCCTCTTCCGAGACAGGGACATACGAGCAGTACTTC
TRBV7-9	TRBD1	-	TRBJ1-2	CASSLTGQGRGYTF	TGTGCCAGCAGCTTAACCGGACAGGGCCGTGGCTACACCTTC
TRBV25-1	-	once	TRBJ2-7	CASSKLGYEQYF	TGTGCCAGTAGTAAATTGGGCTACGAGCAATACTTC
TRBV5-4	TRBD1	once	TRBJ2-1	CASSSGTGGPRNEQFF	TGTGCCAGCAGCTCCGGGACAGGGGGCCCCAGAAATGAGCAGTTCTTC
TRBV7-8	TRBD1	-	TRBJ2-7	CASSLTRDRVHEQYF	TGTGCCAGCAGCTTAACTAGGGACAGGGTTCACGAGCAGTACTTC
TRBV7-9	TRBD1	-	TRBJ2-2	CASSPSLTGVVGAGELFF	TGTGCCAGCAGCCCAAGCCTGACAGGGGTGGTCGGTGCCGGGGAGCTGTTTTTT
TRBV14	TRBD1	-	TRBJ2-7	CASSQDRGQGLYEQYF	TGTGCCAGCAGCCAAGATCGGGGACAGGGCCTTTACGAGCAGTACTTC
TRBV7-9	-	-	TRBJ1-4	CASSLGREKLFF	TGTGCCAGCAGCTTAGGGAGAGAAAAACTGTTTTTT
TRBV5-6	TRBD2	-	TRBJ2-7	CASSTRRTGGGEQYF	TGTGCCAGCAGCACGCGACGGACGGGGGGTGGAGAGCAGTACTTC
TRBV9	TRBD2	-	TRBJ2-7	CASSVGGSGSSYEQYF	TGTGCCAGCAGCGTAGGTGGTAGCGGGAGCTCCTACGAGCAGTACTTC
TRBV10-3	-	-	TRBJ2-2	CAISESWVLRGTTGELFF	TGTGCCATCAGTGAGTCATGGGTTCTTAGGGGTACCACCGGGGAGCTGTTTTTT
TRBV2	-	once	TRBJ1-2	CASSDLRDNYGYTF	TGTGCCAGCAGTGATCTCAGGGATAACTATGGCTACACCTTC
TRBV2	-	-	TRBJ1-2	CATQITNYGYTF	TGTGCCACACAAATAACTAACTATGGCTACACCTTC
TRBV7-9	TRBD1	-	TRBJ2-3	CASSPGTGIDTQYF	TGTGCCAGCAGCCCCGGGACAGGGATAGATACGCAGTATTTT
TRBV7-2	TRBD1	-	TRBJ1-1	CASSPSGQGGTEAFF	TGTGCCAGCAGCCCCTCGGGACAGGGAGGTACTGAAGCTTTCTTT
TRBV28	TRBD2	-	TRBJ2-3	CASSLATSGSSDTQYF	TGTGCCAGCAGTTTAGCGACTAGCGGGAGCAGTGATACGCAGTATTTT
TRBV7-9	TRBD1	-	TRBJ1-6	CASMTTGGNSPLHF	TGTGCCAGCATGACGACAGGGGGTAATTCACCCCTCCACTTT
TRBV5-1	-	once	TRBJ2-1	CASSPGRGGSSYNEQFF	TGCGCCAGCAGCCCCGGTAGGGGGGGCAGCTCCTACAATGAGCAGTTCTTC
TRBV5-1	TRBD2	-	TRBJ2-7	CASSAGTSEDPYEQYF	TGCGCCAGCAGCGCCGGGACTAGCGAGGACCCCTACGAGCAGTACTTC
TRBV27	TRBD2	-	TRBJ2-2	CASSFWEGSTGELFF	TGTGCCAGCAGTTTCTGGGAGGGGAGCACCGGGGAGCTGTTTTTT
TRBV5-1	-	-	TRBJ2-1	CATSGGAVGSYNEQFF	TGCGCCACTTCAGGCGGGGCCGTCGGCTCCTACAATGAGCAGTTCTTC
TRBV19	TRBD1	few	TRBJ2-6	CASSTDYRGAGANVLTF	TGTGCCAGTAGTACCGACTACAGGGGGGCTGGGGCCAACGTCCTGACTTTC
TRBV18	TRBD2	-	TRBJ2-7	CASSQLAGVYEQYF	TGTGCCAGCTCACAACTAGCGGGAGTCTACGAGCAGTACTTC
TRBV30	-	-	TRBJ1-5	CAWSVQENQPQHF	TGTGCCTGGAGTGTACAGGAAAATCAGCCCCAGCATTTT
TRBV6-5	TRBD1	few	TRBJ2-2	CASSSPGGGGELFF	TGTGCCAGCAGTAGCCCAGGGGGCGGCGGGGAGCTGTTTTTT
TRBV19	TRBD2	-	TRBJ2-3	CASSRTSGAPDTQYF	TGTGCCAGTAGCAGGACTAGCGGGGCCCCAGATACGCAGTATTTT
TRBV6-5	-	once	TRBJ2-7	CASSQRTGWGGEQYF	TGTGCCAGCAGTCAACGAACAGGGTGGGGAGGGGAGCAGTACTTC
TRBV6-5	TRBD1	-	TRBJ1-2	CASTRGELRGYTF	TGTGCCAGCACCAGGGGGGAACTGCGTGGCTACACCTTC
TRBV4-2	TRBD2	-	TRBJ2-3	CASSQDPAGGPDTQYF	TGTGCCAGCAGCCAAGATCCAGCGGGAGGCCCAGATACGCAGTATTTT
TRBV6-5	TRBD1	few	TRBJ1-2	CASTGQANNYGYTF	TGTGCCAGCACAGGACAGGCGAATAACTATGGCTACACCTTC
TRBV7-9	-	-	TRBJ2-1	CASSSVAKTYNEQFF	TGTGCCAGCAGCTCAGTAGCGAAAACCTACAATGAGCAGTTCTTC
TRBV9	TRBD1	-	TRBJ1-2	CASSSRTGVGDGYTF	TGTGCCAGCAGCTCTCGGACAGGGGTGGGAGATGGCTACACCTTC
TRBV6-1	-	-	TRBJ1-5	CASRDDKYSNQPQHF	TGTGCCAGCAGAGACGACAAGTATAGCAATCAGCCCCAGCATTTT
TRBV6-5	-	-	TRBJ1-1	CASSYGGARTNTEAFF	TGTGCCAGCAGTTACGGGGGGGCACGAACAAACACTGAAGCTTTCTTT
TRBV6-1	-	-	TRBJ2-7	CASSEARRRYEQYF	TGTGCCAGCAGTGAAGCGAGGCGGCGCTACGAGCAGTACTTC
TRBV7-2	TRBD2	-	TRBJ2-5	CASSLTTAGGIETQYF	TGTGCCAGCAGCTTAACCACAGCGGGAGGAATAGAGACCCAGTACTTC
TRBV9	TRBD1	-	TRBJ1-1	CASSVVRDSLMNTEAFF	TGTGCCAGCAGCGTAGTAAGGGACAGCCTGATGAACACTGAAGCTTTCTTT
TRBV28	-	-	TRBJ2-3	CASSPRGPPDTDTQYF	TGTGCCAGCAGTCCCCGAGGCCCCCCGGACACAGATACGCAGTATTTT
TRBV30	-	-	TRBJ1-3	CAWSWADGNTIYF	TGTGCCTGGAGTTGGGCCGATGGAAACACCATATATTTT
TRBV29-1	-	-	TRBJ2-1	CSVARRGSEQFF	TGCAGCGTCGCACGGCGGGGAAGTGAGCAGTTCTTC
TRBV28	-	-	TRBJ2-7	CASSGGQFEQYF	TGTGCCAGCAGCGGGGGGCAGTTTGAGCAGTACTTC
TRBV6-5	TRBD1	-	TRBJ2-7	CASSYSGTGPYEQYF	TGTGCCAGCAGTTACTCCGGGACAGGGCCTTACGAGCAGTACTTC
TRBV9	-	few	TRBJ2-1	CASTPTDSLVGEQFF	TGTGCCAGCACCCCGACCGATTCCTTGGTCGGGGAGCAGTTCTTC
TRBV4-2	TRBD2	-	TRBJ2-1	CASSQVAGRGADEQFF	TGTGCCAGCAGCCAAGTAGCGGGGAGGGGGGCCGATGAGCAGTTCTTC
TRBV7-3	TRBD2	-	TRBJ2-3	CASSLYPGLAGVGTDTQYF	TGTGCCAGCAGTCTCTACCCGGGACTAGCGGGAGTTGGGACAGATACGCAGTATTTT
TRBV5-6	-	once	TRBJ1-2	CASSLDPRDYGYTF	TGTGCCAGCAGCTTGGACCCGAGGGACTATGGCTACACCTTC